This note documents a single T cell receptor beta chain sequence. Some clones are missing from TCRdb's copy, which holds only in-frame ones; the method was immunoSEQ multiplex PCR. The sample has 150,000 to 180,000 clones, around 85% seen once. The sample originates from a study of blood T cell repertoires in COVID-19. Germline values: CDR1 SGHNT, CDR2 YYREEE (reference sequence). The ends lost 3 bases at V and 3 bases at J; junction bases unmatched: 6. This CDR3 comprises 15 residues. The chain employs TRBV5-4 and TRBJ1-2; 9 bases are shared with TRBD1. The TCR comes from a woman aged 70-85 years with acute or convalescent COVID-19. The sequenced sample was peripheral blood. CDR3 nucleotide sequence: TGTGCCAGCAGCTCAACAGGGGGCGCGGACTATGGCTACACCTTC. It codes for CASSSTGGADYGYTF.